The 14 T cell receptor beta chains given below trace back to one sample, sequenced in a study of cytomegalovirus exposure and HLA in healthy donors. PCR amplification relied on 60 Vbeta primers (plus 13 Jbeta primers). Method: immunoSEQ multiplex PCR; TCRdb's copy keeps in-frame clones and lacks some. The repertoire holds about 140,000 clones, with 80% as singletons. Sample: PBMCs. The receptor set was obtained from a female donor in good health and CMV-seronegative.

V usage is TRBV30 and J usage is TRBJ1-1, with a tentative D call TRBD1 (5 bases). CDR1 is GTSNPN and CDR2 is SVGIG in the germline V gene (reference sequence). Trimming stripped 0 bases from V and 1 base from J, with 36 bases between. The CDR3 has 23 amino acids. CDR3 DNA: TGTGCCTGGAGTGTACGGATGTCGAAAATTCAAGGGACTTTAAGGTGGGGGAACACTGAAGCTTTCTTT. Protein: CAWSVRMSKIQGTLRWGNTEAFF.

On this clone: Other DNA sequences in this specimen translate into the identical CDR3. The chain employs TRBV27 and TRBJ2-7; D might be TRBD2 (5 bases). Trimming shortened V by 0 bases and J by 0 bases, and 6 bases separated the two germline ends. The length of the CDR3 is 14 residues. The germline V gene encodes CDR1 MNHEY and CDR2 SMNVEV (reference sequence). The CDR3 region has the DNA TGTGCCAGCAGTTTATCGGGGAGCTCCTACGAGCAGTACTTC. This sequence encodes CASSLSGSSYEQYF.

The chain recombines TRBV19 with TRBJ2-4; D may be TRBD1 (6 bases). Per the germline V gene, CDR1 is LNHDA and CDR2 is SQIVND (reference sequence). The CDR3 length is 14 residues. Trimming pared 6 bases from V and 8 bases from J, leaving 17 bases between. The CDR3: CASSTHRDDYIQYF. Here the CDR3 DNA reads TGTGCCAGTAGCACTCACAGGGACGATTACATTCAGTACTTC.

The V call is TRBV2, the J call TRBJ2-7; tentatively, D is TRBD1 (6 bases). Germline CDR1 is SNHLY and CDR2 is FYNNEI. The V end was cut by 6 bases, the J end by 1 base, with 13 bases between. The CDR3 length is 14 residues. The CDR3 coding sequence is TGTGCCAGCAGGCCTCGAGGGGGATCCTACGAGCAGTACTTC. Protein: CASRPRGGSYEQYF.

In this sample, this clone turned up a few times. This sample includes further DNA sequences coding for the same CDR3. The chain joins TRBV29-1 to TRBJ2-7, with 7 bases aligning to TRBD1. The V gene end was trimmed by 4 bases and the J gene end by 0 bases; junction bases not matched to a gene: 3. Germline lookup yields CDR1 SQVTM and CDR2 ANQGSEA. The CDR3 consists of 13 residues. This CDR3 is CSVGTGSSYEQYF. DNA of the CDR3: TGCAGCGTTGGGACAGGCAGCTCCTACGAGCAGTACTTC.

The chain joins TRBV4-1 to TRBJ1-2, with 8 bases that match TRBD1. Germline V gene data show CDR1 as MGHRA and CDR2 as YSYEKL. J lost 3 bases, V lost 0 bases, and 3 bases had no gene match. The CDR3 covers 15 residues. The CDR3 sequence is CASSQDRGLDYGYTF. Here the CDR3 DNA reads TGCGCCAGCAGCCAAGACAGGGGGCTCGACTATGGCTACACCTTC.

The chain has TRBV5-1 and TRBJ2-7, with 9 nucleotides matching TRBD1. This CDR3 spans 15 amino acids. CDR1 is SGHRS and CDR2 is YFSETQ in the germline V gene. The junction had 6 bases not matched to a gene; V was cut back by 4 bases and J by 1 base. CDR3 region: CASSRTGETSYEQYF. The CDR3 DNA is TGCGCCAGCAGCCGGACAGGGGAAACATCCTACGAGCAGTACTTC.

This chain joins TRBV27 and TRBJ2-7; TRBD2 might be the D (6 bases). The germline V gene has CDR1 MNHEY and CDR2 SMNVEV (reference sequence). The germline V and J ends were trimmed by 5 bases and 3 bases, with 11 bases remaining between them. The CDR3 has 13 amino acids. Here the CDR3 reads CASSSPGGYEQYF. DNA of the CDR3: TGTGCCAGCAGTAGCCCCGGGGGCTACGAGCAGTACTTC.

The V gene is TRBV5-1, the J gene TRBJ1-2; tentatively, D is TRBD1 (5 bases). Germline loops: CDR1 SGHRS, CDR2 YFSETQ. The CDR3 sequence is 15 residues long. V gave up 0 bases and J gave up 7 bases, with 16 bases separating them. The CDR3 region is CASSLEGQGRSGYTF. The CDR3 coding sequence is TGCGCCAGCAGCTTGGAAGGTCAGGGTAGGTCTGGCTACACCTTC.

V gene TRBV5-1 combines with J gene TRBJ1-4, with a weak D call TRBD1 (5 bases). Germline V gene lookup returns CDR1 SGHRS and CDR2 YFSETQ. The V end was cut by 5 bases, the J end by 8 bases, with 16 bases between. The CDR3 totals 14 residues. The CDR3 DNA follows: TGCGCCAGCAGATCCTCGGGGGGAGCGGAAAAACTGTTTTTT. It translates to CASRSSGGAEKLFF. The full variable domain, with the rest looked up from reference TRBV5-1 and TRBJ1-4, is KAGVTQTPRYLIKTRGQQVTLSCSPISGHRSVSWYQQTPGQGLQFLFEYFSETQRNKGNFPGRFSGRQFSNSRSEMNVSTLELGDSALYLCASRSSGGAEKLFFGSGTQLSVL.

The chain's CDR3 is CATSPTSGVNTGELFF. CDR3 in DNA: TGTGCCACCAGCCCCACTAGCGGAGTGAACACCGGGGAGCTGTTTTTT. The chain joins TRBV15 to TRBJ2-2, with TRBD2 identical over 8 bases. This CDR3 has 16 residues. Germline CDR1 is LNHNV and CDR2 is YYDKDF (reference sequence). V lost 5 bases to trimming and J lost 1 base; unmatched junction nucleotides: 6.

The V gene is TRBV6-5, the J gene TRBJ2-7; D remains ambiguous. Trimming took off 0 bases at V and 0 bases at J, with 12 bases between the two ends. The CDR3 has 16 residues. From germline, CDR1 is MNHEY and CDR2 SVGAGI. CDR3 sequence (DNA): TGTGCCAGCAGTTACTCGGCTCGCACCCCCTCCTACGAGCAGTACTTC. This encodes CASSYSARTPSYEQYF.

V is TRBV2 and J is TRBJ2-1; TRBD2 agrees at 11 bases. V dropped 3 bases and J dropped 3; count of bases not matched to a gene: 4. Germline V gene sequence: CDR1 SNHLY, CDR2 FYNNEI. CDR3 length: 16 residues. CDR3 region: CASSESSGRNYNEQFF. As DNA, the CDR3 is TGTGCCAGCAGTGAGTCTAGCGGGAGGAACTACAATGAGCAGTTCTTC.

This clone was counted only a few times. This chain links TRBV27 with TRBJ2-6; D might be TRBD1 (6 bases). The CDR3 runs 16 residues. Germline lookup yields CDR1 MNHEY and CDR2 SMNVEV (reference sequence). Trimming removed 4 bases from V and 2 bases from J, with 12 bases in between. The CDR3 region has the DNA TGTGCCAGCAGTTCTAATCAGGGGACTGGGGCCAACGTCCTGACTTTC. Its protein product is CASSSNQGTGANVLTF.